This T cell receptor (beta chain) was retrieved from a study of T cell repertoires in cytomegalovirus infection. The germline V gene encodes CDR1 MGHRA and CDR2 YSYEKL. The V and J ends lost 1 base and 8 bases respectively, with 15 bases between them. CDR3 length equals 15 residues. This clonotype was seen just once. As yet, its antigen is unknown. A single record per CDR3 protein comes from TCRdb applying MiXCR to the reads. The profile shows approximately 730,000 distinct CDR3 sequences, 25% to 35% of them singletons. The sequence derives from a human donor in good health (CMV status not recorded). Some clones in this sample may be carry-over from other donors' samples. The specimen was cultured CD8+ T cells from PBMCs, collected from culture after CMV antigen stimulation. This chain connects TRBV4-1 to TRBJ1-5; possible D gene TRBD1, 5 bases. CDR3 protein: CASSQASREGKPQHF. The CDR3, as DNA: TGCGCCAGCAGCCAAGCGTCGAGGGAGGGGAAGCCCCAGCATTTT.